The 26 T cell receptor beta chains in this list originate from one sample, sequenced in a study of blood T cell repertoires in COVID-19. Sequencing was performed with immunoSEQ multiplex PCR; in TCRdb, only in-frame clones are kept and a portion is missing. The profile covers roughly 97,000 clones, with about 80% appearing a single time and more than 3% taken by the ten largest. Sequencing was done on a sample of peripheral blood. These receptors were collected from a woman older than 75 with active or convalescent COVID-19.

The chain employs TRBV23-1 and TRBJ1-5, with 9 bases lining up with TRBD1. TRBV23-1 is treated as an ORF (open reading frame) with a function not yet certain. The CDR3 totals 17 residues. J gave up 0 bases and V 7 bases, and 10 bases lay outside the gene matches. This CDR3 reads CASTRGQGNSSNQPQHF. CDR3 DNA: TGCGCCAGCACTAGGGGACAGGGTAATAGTAGCAATCAGCCCCAGCATTTT.

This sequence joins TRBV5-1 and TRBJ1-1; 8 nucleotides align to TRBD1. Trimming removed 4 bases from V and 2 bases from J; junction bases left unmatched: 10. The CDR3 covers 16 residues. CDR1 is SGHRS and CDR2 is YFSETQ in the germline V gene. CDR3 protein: CASSLSGQGANTEAFF. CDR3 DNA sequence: TGCGCCAGCAGCCTCTCCGGGCAGGGGGCTAACACTGAAGCTTTCTTT. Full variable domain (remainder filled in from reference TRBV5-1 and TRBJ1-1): KAGVTQTPRYLIKTRGQQVTLSCSPISGHRSVSWYQQTPGQGLQFLFEYFSETQRNKGNFPGRFSGRQFSNSRSEMNVSTLELGDSALYLCASSLSGQGANTEAFFGQGTRLTVV.

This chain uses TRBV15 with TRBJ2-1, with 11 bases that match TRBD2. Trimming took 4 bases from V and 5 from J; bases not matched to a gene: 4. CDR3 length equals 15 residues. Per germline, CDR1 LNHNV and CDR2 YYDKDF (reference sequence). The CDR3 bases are TGTGCCACCAGCATCAGGACTAGCGGGCACAATGAGCAGTTCTTC. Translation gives CATSIRTSGHNEQFF.

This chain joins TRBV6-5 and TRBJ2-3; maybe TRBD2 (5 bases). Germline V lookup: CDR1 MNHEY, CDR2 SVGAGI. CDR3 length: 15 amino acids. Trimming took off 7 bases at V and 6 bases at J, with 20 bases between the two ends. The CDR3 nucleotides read TGTGCCAGCATAAAGGTTGGTTCCGGGGTGGATACGCAGTATTTT. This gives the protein CASIKVGSGVDTQYF.

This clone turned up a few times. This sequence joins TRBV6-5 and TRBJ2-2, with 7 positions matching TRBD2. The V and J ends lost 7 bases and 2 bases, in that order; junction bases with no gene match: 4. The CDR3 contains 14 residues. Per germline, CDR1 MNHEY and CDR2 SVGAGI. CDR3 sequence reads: CASKGGGNTGELFF. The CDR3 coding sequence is TGTGCCAGCAAGGGCGGGGGAAACACCGGGGAGCTGTTTTTT.

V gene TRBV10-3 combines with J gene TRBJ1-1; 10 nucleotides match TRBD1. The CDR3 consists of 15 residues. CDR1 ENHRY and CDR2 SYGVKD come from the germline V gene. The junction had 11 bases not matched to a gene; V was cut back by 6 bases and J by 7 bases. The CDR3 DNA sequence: TGTGCCATCAGGACCGGGACAGGGGCGTCTGGTGAAGCTTTCTTT. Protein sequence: CAIRTGTGASGEAFF.

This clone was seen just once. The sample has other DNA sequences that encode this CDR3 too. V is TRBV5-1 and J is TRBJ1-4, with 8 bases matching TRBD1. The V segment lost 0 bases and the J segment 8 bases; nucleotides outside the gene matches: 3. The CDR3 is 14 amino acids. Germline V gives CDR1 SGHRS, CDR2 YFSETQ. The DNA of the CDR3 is TGCGCCAGCAGCTTGGGGACAGGGTTCGAAAAACTGTTTTTT. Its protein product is CASSLGTGFEKLFF.

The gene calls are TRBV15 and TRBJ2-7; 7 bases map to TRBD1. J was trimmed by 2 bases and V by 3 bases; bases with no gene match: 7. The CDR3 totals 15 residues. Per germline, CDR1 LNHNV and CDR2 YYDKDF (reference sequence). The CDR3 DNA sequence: TGTGCCACCAGCAGCCCGAACAGGGGTCCCTACGAGCAGTACTTC. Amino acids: CATSSPNRGPYEQYF. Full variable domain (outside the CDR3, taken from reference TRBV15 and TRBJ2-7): DAMVIQNPRYQVTQFGKPVTLSCSQTLNHNVMYWYQQKSSQAPKLLFHYYDKDFNNEADTPDNFQSRRPNTSFCFLDIRSPGLGDTAMYLCATSSPNRGPYEQYFGPGTRLTVT.

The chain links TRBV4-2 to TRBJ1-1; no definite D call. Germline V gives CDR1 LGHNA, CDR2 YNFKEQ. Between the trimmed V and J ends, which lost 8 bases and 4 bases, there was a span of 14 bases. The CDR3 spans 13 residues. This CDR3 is CASGDTQATEAFF. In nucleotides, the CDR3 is TGTGCCAGCGGCGACACGCAAGCCACTGAAGCTTTCTTT.

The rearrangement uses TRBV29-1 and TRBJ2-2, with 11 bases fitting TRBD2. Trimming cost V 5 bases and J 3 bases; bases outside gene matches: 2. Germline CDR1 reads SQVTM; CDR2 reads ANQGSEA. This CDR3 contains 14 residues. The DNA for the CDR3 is TGCAGCGTTAGACTAGCGGGATACACCGGGGAGCTGTTTTTT. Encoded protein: CSVRLAGYTGELFF.

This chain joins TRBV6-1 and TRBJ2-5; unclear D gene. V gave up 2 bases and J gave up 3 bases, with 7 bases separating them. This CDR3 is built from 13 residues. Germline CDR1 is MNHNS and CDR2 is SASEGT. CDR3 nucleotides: TGTGCCAGCAGTGAACGGCGGAAAGAGACCCAGTACTTC. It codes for CASSERRKETQYF.

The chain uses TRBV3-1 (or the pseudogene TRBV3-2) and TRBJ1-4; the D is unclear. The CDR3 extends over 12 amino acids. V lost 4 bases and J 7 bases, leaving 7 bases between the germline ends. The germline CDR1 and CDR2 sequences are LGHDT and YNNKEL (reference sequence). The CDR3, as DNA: TGTGCCAGCAGCCCTCGCGGTGAAAAACTGTTTTTT. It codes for CASSPRGEKLFF.

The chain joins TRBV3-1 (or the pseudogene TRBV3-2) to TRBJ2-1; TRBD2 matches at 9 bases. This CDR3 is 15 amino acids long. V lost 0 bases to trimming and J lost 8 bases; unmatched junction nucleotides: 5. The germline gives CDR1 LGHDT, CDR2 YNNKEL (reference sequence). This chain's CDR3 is CASSQERAGGDEQFF. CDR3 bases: TGTGCCAGCAGCCAAGAGCGAGCGGGAGGCGATGAGCAGTTCTTC.

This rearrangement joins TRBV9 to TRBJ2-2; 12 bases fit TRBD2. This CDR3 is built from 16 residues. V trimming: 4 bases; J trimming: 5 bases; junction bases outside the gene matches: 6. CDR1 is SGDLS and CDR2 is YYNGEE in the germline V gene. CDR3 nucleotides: TGTGCCAGCAGCTTGACTAGCGGGGGATCTACCGGGGAGCTGTTTTTT. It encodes CASSLTSGGSTGELFF.

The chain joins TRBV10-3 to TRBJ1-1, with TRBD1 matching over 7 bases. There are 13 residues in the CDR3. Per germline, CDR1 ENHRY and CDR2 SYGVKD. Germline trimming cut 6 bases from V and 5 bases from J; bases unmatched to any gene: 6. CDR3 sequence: CAIRTDRATEAFF. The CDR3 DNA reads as TGTGCCATCAGGACTGACAGGGCGACTGAAGCTTTCTTT.

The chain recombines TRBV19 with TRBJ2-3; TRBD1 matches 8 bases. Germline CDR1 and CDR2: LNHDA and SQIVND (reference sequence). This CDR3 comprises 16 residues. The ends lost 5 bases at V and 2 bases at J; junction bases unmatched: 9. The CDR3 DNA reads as TGTGCCAGTAGTCCCAGGGGGCCCCCTTCCACAGATACGCAGTATTTT. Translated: CASSPRGPPSTDTQYF.

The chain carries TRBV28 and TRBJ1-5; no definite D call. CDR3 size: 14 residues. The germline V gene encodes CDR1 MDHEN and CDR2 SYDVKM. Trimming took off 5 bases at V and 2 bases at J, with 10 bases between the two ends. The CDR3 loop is CASSEPVGNQPQHF. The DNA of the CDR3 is TGTGCCAGCAGTGAACCCGTAGGCAATCAGCCCCAGCATTTT. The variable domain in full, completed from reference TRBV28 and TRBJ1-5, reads DVKVTQSSRYLVKRTGEKVFLECVQDMDHENMFWYRQDPGLGLRLIYFSYDVKMKEKGDIPEGYSVSREKKERFSLILESASTNQTSMYLCASSEPVGNQPQHFGDGTRLSIL.

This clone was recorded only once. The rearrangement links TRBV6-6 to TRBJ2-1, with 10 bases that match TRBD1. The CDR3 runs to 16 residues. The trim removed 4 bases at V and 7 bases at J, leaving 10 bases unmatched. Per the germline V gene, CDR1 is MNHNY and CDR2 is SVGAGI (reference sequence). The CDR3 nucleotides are TGTGCCAGCAGTTTAGCCGGACAGGGGGTCCAAAATGAGCAGTTCTTC. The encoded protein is CASSLAGQGVQNEQFF.

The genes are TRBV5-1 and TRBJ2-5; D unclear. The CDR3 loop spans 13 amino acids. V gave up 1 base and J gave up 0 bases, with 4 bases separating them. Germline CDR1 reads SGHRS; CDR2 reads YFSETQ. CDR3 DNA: TGCGCCAGCAGCTTGTCTAACCAAGAGACCCAGTACTTC. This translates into CASSLSNQETQYF.

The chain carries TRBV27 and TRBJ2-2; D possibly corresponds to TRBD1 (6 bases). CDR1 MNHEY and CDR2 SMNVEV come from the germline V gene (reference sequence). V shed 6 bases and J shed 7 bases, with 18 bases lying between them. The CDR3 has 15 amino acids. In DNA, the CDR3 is TGTGCCAGCAGCCCAAGGTTAACAGGGATCGGGGAGCTGTTTTTT. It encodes CASSPRLTGIGELFF.

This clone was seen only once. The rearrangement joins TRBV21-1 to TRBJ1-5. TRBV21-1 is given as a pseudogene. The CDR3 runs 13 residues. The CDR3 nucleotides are TGTGCCAGGCCTCCGGTGGGAGCCAAGCCCCAGCATTTT. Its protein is CARPPVGAKPQHF.

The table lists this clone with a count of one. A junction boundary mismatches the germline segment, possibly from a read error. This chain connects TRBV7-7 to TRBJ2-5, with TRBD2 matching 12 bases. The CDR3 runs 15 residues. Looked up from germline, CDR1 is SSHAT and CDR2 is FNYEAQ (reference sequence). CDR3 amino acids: CASSSSGGVQETQYF. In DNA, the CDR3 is TGTGCTAGCAGCTCTAGCGGGGGGGTTCAAGAGACCCAGTACTTC.

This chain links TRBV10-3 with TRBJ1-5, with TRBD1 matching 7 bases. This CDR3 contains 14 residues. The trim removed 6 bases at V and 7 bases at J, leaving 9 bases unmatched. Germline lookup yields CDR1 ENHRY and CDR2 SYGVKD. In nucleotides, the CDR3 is TGTGCCATCAGCTTCGACAGGGAAGAGCAGCCCCAGCATTTT. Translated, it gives CAISFDREEQPQHF.

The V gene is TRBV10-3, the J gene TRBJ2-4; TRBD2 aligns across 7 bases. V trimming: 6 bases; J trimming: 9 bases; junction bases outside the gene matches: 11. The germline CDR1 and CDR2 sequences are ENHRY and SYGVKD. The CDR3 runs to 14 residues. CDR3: CAIRDTSAGGIQYF. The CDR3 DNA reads TGTGCCATCAGGGACACTAGCGCTGGGGGCATTCAGTACTTC.

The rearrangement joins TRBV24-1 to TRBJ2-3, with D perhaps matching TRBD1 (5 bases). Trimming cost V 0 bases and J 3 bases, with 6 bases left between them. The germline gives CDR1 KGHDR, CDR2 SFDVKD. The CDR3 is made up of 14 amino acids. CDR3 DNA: TGTGCCACCAGTGATTTGAAGGGGACAGATACGCAGTATTTT. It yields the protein CATSDLKGTDTQYF.

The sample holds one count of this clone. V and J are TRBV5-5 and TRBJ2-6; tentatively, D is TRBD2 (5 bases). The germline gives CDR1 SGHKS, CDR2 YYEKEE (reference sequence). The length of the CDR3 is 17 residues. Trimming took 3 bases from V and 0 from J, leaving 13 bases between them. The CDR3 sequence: CASSSGWEISGANVLTF. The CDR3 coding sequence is TGTGCCAGCAGCTCCGGATGGGAGATCTCTGGGGCCAACGTCCTGACTTTC.